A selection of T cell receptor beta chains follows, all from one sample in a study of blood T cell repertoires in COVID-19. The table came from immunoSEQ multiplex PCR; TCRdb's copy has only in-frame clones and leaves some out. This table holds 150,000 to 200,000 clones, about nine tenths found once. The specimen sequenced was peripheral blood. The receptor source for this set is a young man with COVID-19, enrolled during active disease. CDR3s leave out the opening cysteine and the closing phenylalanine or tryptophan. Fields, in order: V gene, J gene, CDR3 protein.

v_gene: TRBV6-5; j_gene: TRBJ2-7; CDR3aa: ASSYGNSGKVNEQY
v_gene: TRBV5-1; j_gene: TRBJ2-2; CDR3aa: ASSWNNYGTSGKTGELF
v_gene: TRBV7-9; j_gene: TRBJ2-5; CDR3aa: ASSLARVSVGQETQY
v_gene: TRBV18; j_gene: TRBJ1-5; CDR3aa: ASSPVNSGSNQPQH
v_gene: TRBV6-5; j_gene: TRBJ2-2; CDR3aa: ASRPTGNTGELF
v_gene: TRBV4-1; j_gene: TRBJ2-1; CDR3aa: ASSLPGTGTVREQF
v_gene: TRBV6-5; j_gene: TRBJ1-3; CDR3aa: ASSPTASGNTIY
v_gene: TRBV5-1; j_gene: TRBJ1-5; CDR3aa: ASSLSGHSNQPQH
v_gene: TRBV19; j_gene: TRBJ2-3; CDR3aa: ASSGGVLSTDTQY
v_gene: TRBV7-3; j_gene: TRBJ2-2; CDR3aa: ASRPSGSVTGELF
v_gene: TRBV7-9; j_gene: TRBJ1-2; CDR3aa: ASSLSLGQGHGYT
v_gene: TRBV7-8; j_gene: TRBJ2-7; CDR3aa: ASSLTGTGRSYEQY
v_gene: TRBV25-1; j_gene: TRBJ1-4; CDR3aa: ASRDLQRGEKLF
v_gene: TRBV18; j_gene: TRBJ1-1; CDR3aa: ASSPDSGDTEAF
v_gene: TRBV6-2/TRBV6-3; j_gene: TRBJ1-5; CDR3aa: ASSSGQLGNQPQH
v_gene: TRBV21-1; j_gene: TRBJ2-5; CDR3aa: ASSKEEQGEPQETQY
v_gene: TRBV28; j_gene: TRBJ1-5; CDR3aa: ASSFQTQH
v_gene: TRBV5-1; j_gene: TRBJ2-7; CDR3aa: ASSLGTSGRITYEQY
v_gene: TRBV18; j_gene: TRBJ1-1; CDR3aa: ASSPPFGHITAF
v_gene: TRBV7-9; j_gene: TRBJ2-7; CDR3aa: ASSPRAGLAYYEQY
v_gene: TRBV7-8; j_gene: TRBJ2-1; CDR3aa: ASSLVAGGTLNEQF
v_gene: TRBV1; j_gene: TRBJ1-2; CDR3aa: TSSRHRVNYGYT
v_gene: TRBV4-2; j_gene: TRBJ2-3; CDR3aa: ASSQDWLGGAGGDTQY
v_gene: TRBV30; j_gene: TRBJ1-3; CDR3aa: AWSVQRSGLWNTIY
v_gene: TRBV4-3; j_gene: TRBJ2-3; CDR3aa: ASSQELAEGVDTQY
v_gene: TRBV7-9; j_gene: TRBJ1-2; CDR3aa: ASSSSLTAAPLYGYT
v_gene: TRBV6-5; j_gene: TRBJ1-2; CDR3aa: ASYSVGQGSYGYT
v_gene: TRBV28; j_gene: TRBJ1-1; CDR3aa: ASRPDSAGRKAF
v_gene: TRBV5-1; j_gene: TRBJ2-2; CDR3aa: ASSLGEFMDRGYTGELF
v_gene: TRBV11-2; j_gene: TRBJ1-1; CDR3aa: ASSLLEVNTEAF
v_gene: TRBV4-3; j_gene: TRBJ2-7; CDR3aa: ASSPQAPYYEQY
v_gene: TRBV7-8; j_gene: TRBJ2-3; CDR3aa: ASSMNRGPDTQY
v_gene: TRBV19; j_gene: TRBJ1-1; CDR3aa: ASSIVPGANTEAF
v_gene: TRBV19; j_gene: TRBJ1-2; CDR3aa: ATSFTANYGYT
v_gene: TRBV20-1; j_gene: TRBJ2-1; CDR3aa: SASVTGTQRVVKNEQF
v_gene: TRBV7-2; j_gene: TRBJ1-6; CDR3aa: ASSTRDRGRSYNSPLH
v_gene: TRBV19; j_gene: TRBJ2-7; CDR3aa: ASIFIKKGQSFTYWDYEQY
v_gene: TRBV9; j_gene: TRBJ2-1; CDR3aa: ASSPSAAPYNEQF
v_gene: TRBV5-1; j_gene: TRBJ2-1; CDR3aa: ASTSGGGLSYNEQF
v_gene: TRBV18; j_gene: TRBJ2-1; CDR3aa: ASSPPGGTDNEQF